The 2 T cell receptor beta chains in this list originate from one sample, sequenced in a study of blood T cell repertoires in COVID-19. Assay: immunoSEQ multiplex PCR; the TCRdb copy retains only in-frame clones and omits some. Here the sample spans some 150,000 clones, approximately 86% being singletons. Sequenced input: peripheral blood. The receptors come from a woman aged 60-75 years with acute or convalescent COVID-19.

The chain combines TRBV5-4 with TRBJ1-2; TRBD1 matches at 10 bases. The CDR3 sequence is 14 residues long. J gave up 8 bases and V 4 bases, and 8 bases lay outside the gene matches. CDR1 is SGHNT and CDR2 is YYREEE in the germline V gene (reference sequence). The CDR3 DNA reads as TGTGCCAGCAGCAGGGCCGGGACAGGGGTAGGCTACACCTTC. This gives the protein CASSRAGTGVGYTF. The full variable domain, completed using reference TRBV5-4 and TRBJ1-2, is ETGVTQSPTHLIKTRGQQVTLRCSSQSGHNTVSWYQQALGQGPQFIFQYYREEENGRGNFPPRFSGLQFPNYSSELNVNALELDDSALYLCASSRAGTGVGYTFGSGTRLTVV.

CDR3 in amino acids: CASSVVSSAGGNTGELFF. DNA for the CDR3: TGTGCCAGCAGCGTAGTATCTTCGGCGGGGGGAAACACCGGGGAGCTGTTTTTT. The rearrangement joins TRBV9 to TRBJ2-2; TRBD2 matches at 8 bases. J lost 2 bases, V lost 0 bases, and 9 bases had no gene match. The CDR3 runs to 18 residues. The germline gives CDR1 SGDLS, CDR2 YYNGEE.